This TCR beta chain was identified during a study of blood T cell repertoires in COVID-19. Study overall: The United States, Italy and Spain provided the acute and convalescent COVID-19 samples. The analysed material was cDNA or gDNA that came from T cells, B-cell-depleted T cells, or PBMCs.

Authors' analysis steps: Cell counts per sample came from amplifying reference gene primers. Some clones are missing from TCRdb's copy, which holds only in-frame ones; the method was immunoSEQ multiplex PCR. V, J and clone size reflect that table, while D and trimming were determined from the DNA. The data contain 50,000 to 70,000 clones, around 80% of them seen just once; the ten biggest clones take up approximately 5.6%. This clone has only one observation. Germline V gives CDR1 MNHNS, CDR2 SASEGT. The CDR3 length is 17 residues. V shed 3 bases and J 2 bases; nucleotides not matched to a gene: 10. The chain couples TRBV6-1 to TRBJ2-7; 10 nucleotides match TRBD2. The material sequenced was peripheral blood. This clonotype was sampled from an older woman with acute or convalescent COVID-19. CDR3 sequence (DNA): TGTGCCAGCAGTGACCTAGCGGGGGATTTCTTTACCTACGAGCAGTACTTC. Its translation is CASSDLAGDFFTYEQYF.